This T cell receptor beta chain was found in a study of response to subunit inactivated influenza vaccine. J gave up 4 bases and V 1 base, and 10 bases lay outside the gene matches. CDR3 length equals 18 residues. Germline V gene sequence: CDR1 LNHNV, CDR2 YYDKDF (reference sequence). TCRdb re-called the RT-PCR reads with MiXCR, one entry per CDR3 protein. The sample holds roughly 500,000 distinct CDR3 sequences, roughly 25% seen once. These data were also reused for a study on T cells expressing NK-cell markers. This second study notes: Beta-chain TCR cDNA was generated via 5'RACE template switching with UMIs. Seven sequenced donors out of eight were HCMV-seropositive, one seronegative. Dominant NKG2C+ clonotype frequencies of 1.0-7.0% of CD8+ T cells were measured in over 5 donors.

This rearrangement joins TRBV15 to TRBJ2-1, with 10 bases aligning to TRBD2. The receptor was derived from a man aged 45-65 years who received an inactivated influenza vaccine. The sequenced sample was CD4+ T cells sorted from PBMCs, obtained 11 to 12 days after vaccination. In DNA form, the CDR3 reads TGTGCCACCAGCAGAGTCTTGAGGGGACTAGCGCCTTACAATGAGCAGTTCTTC. Translating it yields CATSRVLRGLAPYNEQFF. The whole variable domain, remainder taken from reference TRBV15 and TRBJ2-1, is DAMVIQNPRYQVTQFGKPVTLSCSQTLNHNVMYWYQQKSSQAPKLLFHYYDKDFNNEADTPDNFQSRRPNTSFCFLDIRSPGLGDTAMYLCATSRVLRGLAPYNEQFFGPGTRLTVL.